This T cell receptor beta chain stems from a study of tumor-infiltrating lymphocytes in primary liver carcinoma (dated by TCRdb to the late 2010s). Regarding the study in general: The five patients, three men and two women aged 30 to 69 years, had hepatocellular carcinoma (four) or combined HCC and intrahepatic cholangiocarcinoma (one). The five patients had tumors of stage T1-T3 N0M0, with maximum diameters ranging from roughly 4.2 to 10 cm. Roughly 3.65 to 8 million productive TCRbeta reads were obtained per sample, and no significant difference in read depth was found between tissue types. Across five regions of each liver tumor, along with adjacent normal tissue and blood, the study brought together TCRbeta repertoire sequencing, expression microarrays and whole-exome sequencing. A total of around 35 specimens from 5 patients, comprising approximately 25 tumor regions, 5 adjacent noncancerous liver tissues and 5 peripheral blood samples, were covered by TCRbeta repertoire sequencing. To link TCRbeta repertoire diversity to the local molecular phenotype, the approximately 24 tumor region samples were profiled with Agilent mRNA microarrays. Reproducibility between technical replicate repertoires was high, with correlation coefficients above 0.95 and mean shared-clone rates approximately 0.91. Summary of the overall study and its limitations: Since the samples were bulk and unsorted, there was no way to compare CD4+ and CD8+ T cell repertoires. Consistent with antigen-driven expansion, pairs of tumor regions showed higher repertoire overlap (mean approximately 35%) than either tumor-adjacent pairs (around 17%) or tumor-blood pairs (roughly 14%). The top 250 clones accounted for a significantly greater share of the repertoire in tumors than in blood (p = 0.039). Because sequencing covered only the TCR beta chain and unpaired alpha chains were not captured, true repertoire diversity is likely underestimated. With just four to six patients in the study, the authors point out that the findings should be validated in a larger study. Only about 7-24% of top clones were present in all five regions of a tumor, suggesting spatial heterogeneity of tumor-infiltrating T cells.

Using a constant-region primer and ProtoScript II reverse transcriptase, TCRbeta-specific cDNA was reverse-transcribed from around 500 ng total RNA. The TCRbeta libraries were prepared through three rounds of nested multiplex PCR following a slightly modified ARM-PCR procedure. The first two PCR rounds used multiplex TRBV1-TRBV30 forward primers with a Cbeta reverse primer, each for about 9 cycles. A final 25-cycle PCR with Deep VentR polymerase added sample barcodes and Illumina adapters. Amplicons of 200-500 bp were gel-purified with a QIAquick gel extraction kit before sequencing. An Illumina HiSeq 2500 was used to sequence the TCRbeta amplicons with 250-bp paired-end reads. The paper's data handling went like this. Trimmomatic v0.33 was used to quality-trim the reads, and FLASH v1.2.11 was used to merge paired reads so that full CDR3 sequences could be recovered. V, D and J germline segments were assigned to the rearranged TCRbeta sequences using MiGEC v1.2.1b. VDJtools v1.0.0 computed clonotype statistics and Shannon-Wiener diversity indices. To reduce sampling bias, subsequent analyses other than the diversity analysis used only the 250 most abundant clonotypes in each sample. TCRdb reworked the public reads: Q25 trimming with fastp, MiXCR clone assembly, productive beta chains retained. Every entry covers one CDR3 protein and lists the most common genes and DNA from its rows. The V and J calls and clone size come from TCRdb's table, not from the authors' own analysis. The sample profile shows 20,000 to 25,000 distinct CDR3 sequences; about three quarters of them were found once. Under 45% of the sample is held by the ten biggest clonotypes.

Without any cell sorting, total RNA and DNA were extracted together from roughly 21-30 mg of bulk tissue using the AllPrep DNA/RNA mini kit. Between November 2015 and early 2016, about five patients in China with histopathologically diagnosed primary liver carcinoma had their tumors surgically resected. Chronic HBV infection was present in the patients, and the patients were treatment-naive at sampling. Each tumor was sampled at five spatially separated regions: the superior, inferior, left-lateral and right-lateral poles and the tumor centre. According to histology, viable tumor cells made up more than 80% of every tumor sample. Fresh tumor and adjacent tissue pieces were bisected, with one half stored in RNAlater at -80 degrees C and the other half sent for histology. This clonotype is assessed as large (0.1 to 1%). The antigen this receptor binds is unknown. The input lacks base qualities; no much larger clone sits a single base away.

Relative to germline, V is 0 bases shorter and J is 10 bases shorter, with 11 bases between their ends. Sequences SGHDT (CDR1) and YYEEEE (CDR2) are obtained from the germline V gene. Reading from cysteine to phenylalanine, the CDR3 counts 14 amino acids. The sequence is cut down to CDR3 DNA, 42 bases in frame from base 1. Recombination linked TRBV5-6 to TRBJ1-6; the D gene remains uncertain. The clonotype originates from a woman in her thirties with primary liver carcinoma and hepatitis B virus infection. Sequencing was carried out using liver tumor tissue from sampling region 1. The cell subset or site label here, explained by the study, means: tumor region T1, superior pole. For the CDR3, the sequence is CASSLVALGSPLHF. The DNA sequence is TGTGCCAGCAGCTTGGTAGCACTGGGATCACCCCTCCACTTT.